The T cell receptor (beta chain) under discussion was sequenced for a study of shared clonotypes between healthy human individuals. Study-wide background: A couple of women and a few men aged 18 to 49 made up the donors. Donors had three CD4 naive, three CD4 memory, two CD8 naive and one CD8 memory plate apiece.

Trimming took 0 bases from V and 8 from J, leaving 10 bases between them. Germline CDR1 MGHRA, CDR2 YSYEKL. This CDR3 has 14 residues. Data came from immunoSEQ multiplex PCR; TCRdb stores just in-frame clones and leaves some out. The repertoire holds some 650,000 clones, with 97% as singletons. Study-wide results and caveats: Relative to clonotypes present in all four donors, those not shared had lower generation probabilities. Investigators expected sequencing depth to affect clonotype sharing among donors.

A note on this clone: Its antigen is not known.

Material for sequencing was naive CD4+ T cells sorted from blood. Described subset: CD45RA+ positively selected. V usage is TRBV4-1 and J usage is TRBJ1-4; no reliable D call. The receptor's source is a woman under 40 in good health. The CDR3 DNA is TGCGCCAGCAGCCAAGACGCCCGTGTCGAAAAACTGTTTTTT. Protein: CASSQDARVEKLFF.